These 20 T cell receptor beta chains came from one sample sequenced in a study of blood T cell repertoires in COVID-19. Assay used: immunoSEQ multiplex PCR; TCRdb lists only in-frame clones, some missing. The sample lists 190,000 or so clones, around 90% occurring once. Material for sequencing was PBMCs or T cells enriched from blood (not recorded which). All receptors come from a woman aged 30 to 39 who had recovered from COVID-19.

The rearrangement uses TRBV30 and TRBJ2-5, with D possibly matching TRBD2 (7 bases). This CDR3 comprises 14 residues. The V end lost 0 bases, the J end lost 4 bases, and 12 bases lay between the germline ends. CDR1 is GTSNPN and CDR2 is SVGIG in the germline V gene (reference sequence). The CDR3 coding sequence is TGTGCCTGGAGTGTCGGAGGGGGGGCAGAGACCCAGTACTTC. Protein sequence: CAWSVGGGAETQYF.

The chain carries TRBV4-3 and TRBJ1-1; D is unclear. V was clipped by 0 bases and J by 3 bases, with 14 bases between them. The CDR3 contains 16 residues. Germline lookup yields CDR1 LGHNA and CDR2 YSLEER. CDR3 nucleotide sequence: TGCGCCAGCAGCCAAGATCTACGGGCGAGGGACACTGAAGCTTTCTTT. This codes for CASSQDLRARDTEAFF.

This chain joins TRBV14 and TRBJ1-6, with D perhaps TRBD1 (5 bases). CDR1 and CDR2 from the germline V gene are SGHDN and FVKESK. Trimming took off 0 bases at V and 9 bases at J, with 18 bases between the two ends. The CDR3 has 17 residues. The CDR3 spells CASSQDHPSGSRSPLHF. The CDR3 bases are TGTGCCAGCAGCCAAGATCATCCGTCAGGGTCTCGTTCACCCCTCCACTTT. Variable domain in full (rest from reference TRBV14 and TRBJ1-6): EAGVTQFPSHSVIEKGQTVTLRCDPISGHDNLYWYRRVMGKEIKFLLHFVKESKQDESGMPNNRFLAERTGGTYSTLKVQPAELEDSGVYFCASSQDHPSGSRSPLHFGNGTRLTVT.

The chain is built from TRBV2 and TRBJ1-4, with D perhaps TRBD1 (6 bases). Germline V gene lookup returns CDR1 SNHLY and CDR2 FYNNEI. The CDR3 consists of 15 residues. The V and J ends lost 6 bases and 0 bases respectively, with 11 bases between them. The CDR3 reads CASRQGIATNEKLFF. Written as DNA, the CDR3 is TGTGCCAGCAGACAGGGAATAGCAACTAATGAAAAACTGTTTTTT.

The chain recombines TRBV25-1 with TRBJ1-6; 9 bases match TRBD1. CDR1 and CDR2 from the germline V gene are MGHDK and SYGVNS. V was clipped by 2 bases and J by 10 bases; unmatched bases: 6. This CDR3 spans 15 amino acids. The CDR3 protein is CASSETGTGNSPLHF. The CDR3 coding sequence is TGTGCCAGCAGTGAAACCGGGACAGGGAACTCACCCCTCCACTTT.

The chain is built from TRBV19 and TRBJ2-7, with D possibly matching TRBD1 (5 bases). CDR1 is LNHDA and CDR2 is SQIVND in the germline V gene (reference sequence). The ends were cut back, 6 bases at V and 2 bases at J, with 17 bases in the middle. The CDR3 extends over 15 amino acids. CDR3 protein: CASRSFVGAPYEQYF. In nucleotides, the CDR3 is TGTGCCAGTAGATCTTTCGTTGGGGCCCCCTACGAGCAGTACTTC.

There are a few counts of this clone. The V call is TRBV13, the J call TRBJ2-3; weak D call: TRBD1 (5 bases). The CDR3 is 16 residues long. CDR1 PRHDT and CDR2 FYEKMQ come from the germline V gene (reference sequence). Trimming cost V 3 bases and J 2 bases, with 15 bases left between them. CDR3 DNA: TGTGCCAGCAGCTTTTTCCCGACAGTTGACACAGATACGCAGTATTTT. Amino acids: CASSFFPTVDTDTQYF.

This clone was picked up one time. This chain's CDR3 is CASSQEPLRDTQYF. The CDR3 DNA sequence: TGCGCCAGCAGCCAAGAACCGCTCAGGGATACGCAGTATTTT. The rearrangement joins TRBV4-3 to TRBJ2-3; D remains unclear. V lost 0 bases to trimming and J lost 6 bases, with 10 bases between them. This CDR3 is built from 14 residues. Per germline, CDR1 LGHNA and CDR2 YSLEER.

This clone was counted between two and nine times. The chain links TRBV5-4 to TRBJ1-6, with TRBD1 matching 7 bases. Trimming took 0 bases from V and 7 from J; bases not matched to a gene: 7. This CDR3 has 16 residues. Germline-derived CDR1 and CDR2 are SGHNT and YYREEE (reference sequence). CDR3 sequence: CASSLASGQENSPLHF. As DNA, the CDR3 is TGTGCCAGCAGCTTGGCCTCCGGACAGGAGAATTCACCCCTCCACTTT.

The CDR3 DNA follows: TGCAGCGCATCCGCGGGGCCTTCCTACGAGCAGTACTTC. Protein sequence: CSASAGPSYEQYF. V is TRBV29-1 and J is TRBJ2-7; possible D gene TRBD2, 6 bases. V was clipped by 7 bases and J by 1 base, with 14 bases between them. Germline CDR1 is SQVTM and CDR2 is ANQGSEA. The CDR3 runs to 13 residues.

DNA for the CDR3: TGTGCCAGCAGTCCGAACACCTATGGCTACACCTTC. The encoded protein is CASSPNTYGYTF. This rearrangement joins TRBV12-3 or TRBV12-4 to TRBJ1-2; D ambiguous. This CDR3 is 12 amino acids long. V lost 5 bases and J lost 4, with 8 bases in between.

J is TRBJ2-7 and V is TRBV19, with 11 bases identical to TRBD2. The germline gives CDR1 LNHDA, CDR2 SQIVND (reference sequence). The CDR3 sequence is 16 residues long. Trimming cost V 1 base and J 1 base; bases outside gene matches: 3. Here the CDR3 DNA reads TGTGCCAGTAGTATAGTACTAGCGGGGGAATCCTACGAGCAGTACTTC. Its translation is CASSIVLAGESYEQYF.

This clone was observed once. This chain links TRBV2 with TRBJ1-1; D is uncertain. CDR1 and CDR2 (germline): SNHLY, FYNNEI. There are 13 residues in the CDR3. Trimming left V 9 bases short and J 3 bases short, with 14 bases between. This CDR3 is CASVLDRDTEAFF. In DNA form, the CDR3 reads TGTGCCAGTGTGCTTGACCGGGACACTGAAGCTTTCTTT.

The V and J genes are TRBV4-3 and TRBJ1-1; 7 nucleotides line up with TRBD1. The CDR3 has 16 amino acids. Trimming removed 1 base from V and 5 bases from J; junction bases left unmatched: 10. CDR1 and CDR2 (germline): LGHNA, YSLEER. The CDR3 is CASSQVSPQGRTEAFF. In DNA form, the CDR3 reads TGCGCCAGCAGCCAAGTGAGCCCACAGGGGAGGACTGAAGCTTTCTTT.

This clone appeared many times. The chain employs TRBV7-9 and TRBJ2-7; maybe TRBD2 (6 bases). The CDR3 is 14 residues long. Per germline, CDR1 SEHNR and CDR2 FQNEAQ (reference sequence). Deletions cut 5 bases from V and 5 bases from J, with 16 bases between. The CDR3 spells CASSPIPGRNEQYF. CDR3 in DNA: TGTGCCAGCAGCCCGATCCCGGGGAGGAACGAGCAGTACTTC.

This chain joins TRBV2 and TRBJ1-1; the D is unclear. V was trimmed by 6 bases and J by 2 bases, leaving 13 bases between them. CDR1 SNHLY and CDR2 FYNNEI come from the germline V gene. CDR3 length equals 14 residues. CDR3 sequence (DNA): TGTGCCAGCAGGATACAGAGGGAAAACACTGAAGCTTTCTTT. Residues: CASRIQRENTEAFF.

The rearrangement uses TRBV27 and TRBJ1-2, with 7 bases that match TRBD1. CDR1 MNHEY and CDR2 SMNVEV come from the germline V gene (reference sequence). CDR3 length: 13 amino acids. The J segment lost 5 bases and the V segment lost 5 bases, leaving 5 bases of the junction unmatched. CDR3 sequence: CASSPGTVYGYTF. CDR3 coding DNA: TGTGCCAGCAGTCCCGGGACAGTTTATGGCTACACCTTC.

This clone has more than one count but fewer than ten. This sequence joins TRBV19 and TRBJ2-3; 15 bases are a match to TRBD2. Germline V gene lookup returns CDR1 LNHDA and CDR2 SQIVND (reference sequence). V lost 1 base to trimming and J lost 4 bases; unmatched junction nucleotides: 6. CDR3 length: 18 residues. CDR3 in amino acids: CASSIVSGLAGGADTQYF. The CDR3 nucleotides read TGTGCCAGTAGTATAGTTTCAGGACTAGCGGGAGGGGCAGATACGCAGTATTTT.

The chain carries TRBV14 and TRBJ1-2, with TRBD1 identical over 8 bases. J gave up 5 bases and V 1 base, and 12 bases lay outside the gene matches. The CDR3 is made up of 17 amino acids. Per the germline V gene, CDR1 is SGHDN and CDR2 is FVKESK. The DNA for the CDR3 is TGTGCCAGCAGCCAAGGGAACCAGGGGGCATCCGGGTATGGCTACACCTTC. Protein sequence: CASSQGNQGASGYGYTF. The whole variable domain, filled in from reference TRBV14 and TRBJ1-2, reads EAGVTQFPSHSVIEKGQTVTLRCDPISGHDNLYWYRRVMGKEIKFLLHFVKESKQDESGMPNNRFLAERTGGTYSTLKVQPAELEDSGVYFCASSQGNQGASGYGYTFGSGTRLTVV.

This chain uses TRBV19 with TRBJ1-5, with 12 nucleotides matching TRBD1. After removal of 4 bases from V and 6 bases from J, the junction contained 10 bases not matched to a gene. Germline values: CDR1 LNHDA, CDR2 SQIVND (reference sequence). The CDR3 loop spans 17 amino acids. CDR3 in DNA: TGTGCCAGTAGTACCACCCGGGACAGGGGGCGATCTCAGCCCCAGCATTTT. Encoded protein: CASSTTRDRGRSQPQHF.